The source of this T cell receptor (beta chain) is a study of neoadjuvant anti-PD-1 for oral cavity cancer. The V gene lost 1 base and the J gene lost 6 bases, with 13 bases spanning the gap. The CDR3 extends over 15 amino acids. Germline CDR1 reads MGHRA; CDR2 reads YSYEKL. Study-wide results and limits: Post-nivolumab, blood T cell clonality was significantly elevated in non-responders. TCR analyses covered only three patients per response group.

Stated time point: after neoadjuvant nivolumab, at surgical resection. This clone appeared once. The antigen remains unidentified. Measured with immunoSEQ multiplex PCR; TCRdb has only the in-frame clones, and not every one. The sample has more than 12,000 clones, about 73% seen once. V is TRBV4-1 and J is TRBJ2-1; D not resolved. The TCR comes from a person between 40 and 85 years old with oral cavity squamous cell carcinoma. Sample: PBMCs, taken after nivolumab (anti-PD-1) treatment. CDR3 sequence: CASSQAPSGSNEQFF. For the CDR3, the DNA is TGCGCCAGCAGCCAAGCTCCCTCTGGAAGCAATGAGCAGTTCTTC.